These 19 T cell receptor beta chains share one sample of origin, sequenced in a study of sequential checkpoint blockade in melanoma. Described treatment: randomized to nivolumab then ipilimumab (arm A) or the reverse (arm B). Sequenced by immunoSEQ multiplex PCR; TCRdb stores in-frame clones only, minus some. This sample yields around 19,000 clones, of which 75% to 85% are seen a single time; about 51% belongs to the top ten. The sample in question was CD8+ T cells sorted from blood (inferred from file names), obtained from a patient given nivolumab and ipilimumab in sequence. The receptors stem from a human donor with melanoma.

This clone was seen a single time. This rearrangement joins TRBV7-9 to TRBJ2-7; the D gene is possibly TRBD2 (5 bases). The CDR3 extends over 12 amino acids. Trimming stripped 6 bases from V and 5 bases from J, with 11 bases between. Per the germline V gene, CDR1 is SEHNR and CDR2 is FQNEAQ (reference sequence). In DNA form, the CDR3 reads TGTGCCAGCAGTCAGTCAGCGGACGAGCAGTACTTC. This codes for CASSQSADEQYF. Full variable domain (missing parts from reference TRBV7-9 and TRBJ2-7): DTGVSQNPRHKITKRGQNVTFRCDPISEHNRLYWYRQTLGQGPEFLTYFQNEAQLEKSRLLSDRFSAERPKGSFSTLEIQRTEQGDSAMYLCASSQSADEQYFGPGTRLTVT.

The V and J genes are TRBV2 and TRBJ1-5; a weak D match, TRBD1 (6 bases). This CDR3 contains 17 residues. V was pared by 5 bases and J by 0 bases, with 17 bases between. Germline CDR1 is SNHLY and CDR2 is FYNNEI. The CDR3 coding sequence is TGTGCCAGCAGTTGGAGCAGGGGAACAAATAGCAATCAGCCCCAGCATTTT. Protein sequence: CASSWSRGTNSNQPQHF.

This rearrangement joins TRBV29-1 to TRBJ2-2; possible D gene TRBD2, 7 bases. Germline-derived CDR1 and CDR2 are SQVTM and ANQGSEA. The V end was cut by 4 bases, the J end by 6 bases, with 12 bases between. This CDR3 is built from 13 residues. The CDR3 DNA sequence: TGCAGCGTTGGTGGGGGGGCCGCCGGGGAGCTGTTTTTT. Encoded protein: CSVGGGAAGELFF.

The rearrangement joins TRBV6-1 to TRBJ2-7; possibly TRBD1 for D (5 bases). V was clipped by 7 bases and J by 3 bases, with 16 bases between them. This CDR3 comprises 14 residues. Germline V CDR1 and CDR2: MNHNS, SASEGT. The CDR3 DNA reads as TGTGCCAGCACTAAGGGCAGGGAACTCTACGAGCAGTACTTC. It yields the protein CASTKGRELYEQYF.

CDR3 amino acids: CASRLDGAGTSTGELFF. The DNA of the CDR3 is TGTGCAAGTCGCTTAGATGGGGCGGGGACGTCCACCGGGGAGCTGTTTTTT. The genes are TRBV12-2 and TRBJ2-2; the table's TRBD2 call for D was not verified on the DNA. TRBV12-2 is a pseudogene. The length of the CDR3 is 17 residues.

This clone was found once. The DNA of the CDR3 is TGCGCCAGCAGCCAAGAAGCGTCTAGTCTGACCTACGAGCAGTACTTC. Translated, it gives CASSQEASSLTYEQYF. The chain recombines TRBV4-3 with TRBJ2-5; D remains ambiguous. The J call could be wrong; TRBJ2-7 is a better fit for the DNA end. Germline V gene lookup returns CDR1 LGHNA and CDR2 YSLEER. This CDR3 is built from 16 residues.

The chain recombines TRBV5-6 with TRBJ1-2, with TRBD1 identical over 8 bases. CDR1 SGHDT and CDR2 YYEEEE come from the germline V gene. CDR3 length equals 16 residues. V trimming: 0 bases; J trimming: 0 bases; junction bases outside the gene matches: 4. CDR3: CASSLEGQGTNYGYTF. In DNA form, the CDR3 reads TGTGCCAGCAGCTTGGAAGGACAGGGAACTAACTATGGCTACACCTTC.

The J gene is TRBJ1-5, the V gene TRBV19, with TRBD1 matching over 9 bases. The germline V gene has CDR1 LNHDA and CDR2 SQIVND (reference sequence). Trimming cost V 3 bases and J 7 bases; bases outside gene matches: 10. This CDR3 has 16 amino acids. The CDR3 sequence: CASSIAGTGNRQPQHF. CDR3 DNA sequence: TGTGCCAGTAGTATTGCCGGGACAGGGAATCGCCAGCCCCAGCATTTT.

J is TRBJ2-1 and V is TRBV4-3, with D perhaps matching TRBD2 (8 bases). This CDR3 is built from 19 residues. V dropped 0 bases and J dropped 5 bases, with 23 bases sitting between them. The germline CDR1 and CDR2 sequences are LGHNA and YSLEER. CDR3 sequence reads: CASSQDQGDSGAYNNEQFF. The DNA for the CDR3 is TGCGCCAGCAGCCAAGATCAGGGGGATAGCGGGGCCTATAACAATGAGCAGTTCTTC.

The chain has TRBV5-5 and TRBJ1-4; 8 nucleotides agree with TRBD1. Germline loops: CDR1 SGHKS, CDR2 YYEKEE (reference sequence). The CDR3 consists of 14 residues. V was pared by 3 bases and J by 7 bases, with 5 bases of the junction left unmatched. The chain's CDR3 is CASSSDRGGEKLFF. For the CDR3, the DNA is TGTGCCAGCAGCTCCGACAGGGGCGGTGAAAAACTGTTTTTT.

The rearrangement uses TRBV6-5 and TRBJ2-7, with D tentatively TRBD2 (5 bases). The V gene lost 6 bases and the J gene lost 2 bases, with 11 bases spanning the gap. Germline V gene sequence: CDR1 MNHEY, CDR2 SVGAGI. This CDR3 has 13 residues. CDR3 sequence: CASSLGLTYEQYF. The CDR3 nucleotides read TGTGCCAGCAGCCTCGGACTGACCTACGAGCAGTACTTC.

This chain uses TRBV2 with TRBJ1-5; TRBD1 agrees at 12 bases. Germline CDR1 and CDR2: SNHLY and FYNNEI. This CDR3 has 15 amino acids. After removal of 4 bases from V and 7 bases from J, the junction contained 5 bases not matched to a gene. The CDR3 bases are TGTGCCAGCAGTGGCCCGGGACAGGGGGCCCAGCCCCAGCATTTT. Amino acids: CASSGPGQGAQPQHF.

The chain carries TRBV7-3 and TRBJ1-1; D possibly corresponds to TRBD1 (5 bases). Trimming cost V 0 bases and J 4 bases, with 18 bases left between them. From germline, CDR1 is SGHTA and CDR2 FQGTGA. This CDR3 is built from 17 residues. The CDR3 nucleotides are TGTGCCAGCAGCTTAACTTCTGGCGACGGAAGGGGCACTGAAGCTTTCTTT. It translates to CASSLTSGDGRGTEAFF.

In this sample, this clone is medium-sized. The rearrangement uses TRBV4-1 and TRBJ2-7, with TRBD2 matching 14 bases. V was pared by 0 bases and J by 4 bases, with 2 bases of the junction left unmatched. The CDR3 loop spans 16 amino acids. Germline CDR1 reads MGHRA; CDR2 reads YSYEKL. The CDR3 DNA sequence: TGCGCCAGCAGCCAAGAAGGGACTAGCGGGGGTTACGAGCAGTACTTC. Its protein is CASSQEGTSGGYEQYF.

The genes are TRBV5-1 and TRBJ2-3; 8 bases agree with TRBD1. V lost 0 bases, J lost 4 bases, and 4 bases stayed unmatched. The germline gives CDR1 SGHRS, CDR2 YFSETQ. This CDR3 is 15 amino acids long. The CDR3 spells CASSLEGQVADTQYF. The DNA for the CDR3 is TGCGCCAGCAGCTTGGAGGGACAGGTCGCAGATACGCAGTATTTT. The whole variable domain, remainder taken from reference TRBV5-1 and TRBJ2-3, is KAGVTQTPRYLIKTRGQQVTLSCSPISGHRSVSWYQQTPGQGLQFLFEYFSETQRNKGNFPGRFSGRQFSNSRSEMNVSTLELGDSALYLCASSLEGQVADTQYFGPGTRLTVL.

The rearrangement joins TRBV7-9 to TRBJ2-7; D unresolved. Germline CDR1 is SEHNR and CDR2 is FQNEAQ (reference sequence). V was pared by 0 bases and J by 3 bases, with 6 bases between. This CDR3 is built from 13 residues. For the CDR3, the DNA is TGTGCCAGCAGCTTAGCGGGCCGCTACGAGCAGTACTTC. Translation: CASSLAGRYEQYF.

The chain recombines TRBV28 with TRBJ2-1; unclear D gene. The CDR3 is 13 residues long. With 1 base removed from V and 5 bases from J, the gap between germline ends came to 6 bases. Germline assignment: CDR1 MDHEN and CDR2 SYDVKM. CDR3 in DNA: TGTGCCAGCAGTTTATCAGGAAACAATGAGCAGTTCTTC. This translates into CASSLSGNNEQFF.

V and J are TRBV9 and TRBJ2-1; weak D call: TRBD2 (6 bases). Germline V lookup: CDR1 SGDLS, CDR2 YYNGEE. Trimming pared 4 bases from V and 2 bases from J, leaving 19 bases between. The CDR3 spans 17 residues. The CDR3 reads CASSPDVGTGAYNEQFF. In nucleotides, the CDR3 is TGTGCCAGCAGCCCCGACGTGGGGACTGGGGCCTACAATGAGCAGTTCTTC. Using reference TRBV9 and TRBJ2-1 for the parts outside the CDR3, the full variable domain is DSGVTQTPKHLITATGQRVTLRCSPRSGDLSVYWYQQSLDQGLQFLIQYYNGEERAKGNILERFSAQQFPDLHSELNLSSLELGDSALYFCASSPDVGTGAYNEQFFGPGTRLTVL.

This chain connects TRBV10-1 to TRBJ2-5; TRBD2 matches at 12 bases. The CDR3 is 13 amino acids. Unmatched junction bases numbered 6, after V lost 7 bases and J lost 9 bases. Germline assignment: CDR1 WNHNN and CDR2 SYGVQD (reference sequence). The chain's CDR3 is CASTRLAGDSQYF. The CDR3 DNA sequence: TGCGCCAGCACCAGACTAGCGGGGGATTCCCAGTACTTC.